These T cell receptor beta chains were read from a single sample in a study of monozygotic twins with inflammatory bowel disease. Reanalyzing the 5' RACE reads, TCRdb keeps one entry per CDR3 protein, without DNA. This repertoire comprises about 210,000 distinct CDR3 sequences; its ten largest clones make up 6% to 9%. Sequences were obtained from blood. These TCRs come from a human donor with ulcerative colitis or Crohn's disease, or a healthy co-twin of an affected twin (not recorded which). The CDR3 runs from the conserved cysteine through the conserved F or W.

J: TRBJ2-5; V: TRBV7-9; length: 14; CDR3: CASSFSGSGETQYF
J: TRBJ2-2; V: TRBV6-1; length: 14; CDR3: CAGRGMGSIGELFF
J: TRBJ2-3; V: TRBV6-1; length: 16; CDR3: CASSVGLAGGLDTQYF
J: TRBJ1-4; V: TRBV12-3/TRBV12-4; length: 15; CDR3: CASRPAGMGNEKLFF
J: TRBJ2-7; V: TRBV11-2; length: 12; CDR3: CASSFFPYEQYF
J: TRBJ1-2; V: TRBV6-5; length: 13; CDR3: CASSLHERDGYTF
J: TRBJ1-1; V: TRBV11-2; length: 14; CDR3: CASSYAGANTEAFF
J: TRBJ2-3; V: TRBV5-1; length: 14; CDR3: CASDPRGITDTQYF
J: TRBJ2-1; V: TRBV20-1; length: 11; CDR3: CSASLYNEQFF
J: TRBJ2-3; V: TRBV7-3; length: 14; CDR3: CASSPLGGPDTQYF
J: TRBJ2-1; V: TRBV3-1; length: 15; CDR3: CASSSIAGWGNEQFF
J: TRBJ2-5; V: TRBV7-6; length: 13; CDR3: CASKTGGRETQYF
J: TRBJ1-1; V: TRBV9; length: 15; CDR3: CASSVGGGPNTEAFF
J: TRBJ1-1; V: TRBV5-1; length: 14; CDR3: CASSFGREGTEAFF
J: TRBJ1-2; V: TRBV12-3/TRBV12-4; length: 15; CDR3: CASSLDEWQGEGYTF
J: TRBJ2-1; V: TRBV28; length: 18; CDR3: CASNKGSGRITGKWEQFF
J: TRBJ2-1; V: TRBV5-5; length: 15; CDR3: CASRPGLAVINEQFF
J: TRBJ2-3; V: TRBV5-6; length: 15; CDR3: CASSPTGGMADTQYF
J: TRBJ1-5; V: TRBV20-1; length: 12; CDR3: CSARRIDQPQHF
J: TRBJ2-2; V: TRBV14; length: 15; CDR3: CASSQGQGWSEELFF
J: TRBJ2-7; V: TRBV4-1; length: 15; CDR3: CASSQSGRGDYEQYF
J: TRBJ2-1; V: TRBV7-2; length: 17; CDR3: CASRRDLGADSYNEQFF
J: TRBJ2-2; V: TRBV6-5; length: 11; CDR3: CASSYPGELFF
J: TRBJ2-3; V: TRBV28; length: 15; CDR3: CASSFGGMGTDTQYF
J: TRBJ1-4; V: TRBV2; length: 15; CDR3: CASGARGATNEKLFF
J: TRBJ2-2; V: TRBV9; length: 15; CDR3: CASSVASLNTGELFF
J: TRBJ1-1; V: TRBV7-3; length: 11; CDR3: CASSPRGQAFF
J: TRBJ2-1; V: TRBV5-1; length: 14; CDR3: CASRSGITYNEQFF
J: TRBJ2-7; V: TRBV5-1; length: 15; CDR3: CASSDAQGAVYEQYF
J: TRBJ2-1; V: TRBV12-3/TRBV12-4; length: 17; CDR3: CASRRLAGGVPDNEQFF
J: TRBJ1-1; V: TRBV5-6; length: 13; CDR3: CASSQLWHFEAFF
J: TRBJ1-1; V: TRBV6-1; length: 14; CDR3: CASKMGQGVTEAFF
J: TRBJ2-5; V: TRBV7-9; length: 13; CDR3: CASSLQPGETQYF
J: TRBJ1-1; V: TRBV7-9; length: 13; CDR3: CASFAGWNTEAFF
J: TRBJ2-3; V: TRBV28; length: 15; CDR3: CASRIAGYSTDTQYF